The 27 T cell receptor beta chains reported below all come from one sample, sequenced in a study of radiotherapy plus CTLA-4 blockade in lung cancer. TCRdb's copy holds only in-frame clones and misses some; the assay was immunoSEQ multiplex PCR. Seen here are around 78,000 clones, 78% observed once, and the top ten hold 4%. Source: peripheral blood, taken from a patient treated with radiotherapy plus ipilimumab. The receptors originated from a human donor with non-small cell lung cancer who had a partial response to radiotherapy plus ipilimumab. Some clones in this sample may be carry-over from other donors' samples.

The V and J genes are TRBV28 and TRBJ1-5; D is uncertain. The V and J ends lost 3 bases and 3 bases respectively, with 12 bases between them. The CDR3 consists of 15 residues. The germline V gene has CDR1 MDHEN and CDR2 SYDVKM. The CDR3 DNA sequence: TGTGCCAGCAGTTTGGGCATGAGTGCCAATCAGCCCCAGCATTTT. It encodes CASSLGMSANQPQHF.

The chain recombines TRBV2 with TRBJ2-3, with 9 bases aligning to TRBD2. V shed 7 bases, J shed 4 bases, and the junction held 18 bases outside the gene matches. The CDR3 extends over 18 amino acids. Germline values: CDR1 SNHLY, CDR2 FYNNEI. The CDR3 nucleotides read TGTGCCAGCATAGGGTTTAAGTTCGCGGGGGGGTTCGCAGATACGCAGTATTTT. It encodes CASIGFKFAGGFADTQYF.

The sample holds one count of this clone. The gene calls are TRBV4-2 and TRBJ2-7; TRBD1 aligns across 8 bases. V trimming: 4 bases; J trimming: 2 bases; junction bases outside the gene matches: 4. There are 14 residues in the CDR3. CDR1 is LGHNA, CDR2 YNFKEQ, per germline. DNA of the CDR3: TGTGCCAGCAGCCCACCGGACAGGGCCTACGAGCAGTACTTC. Translated: CASSPPDRAYEQYF.

This rearrangement joins TRBV10-1 to TRBJ2-7, with D possibly TRBD2 on 5 matching bases. Germline V gives CDR1 WNHNN, CDR2 SYGVQD (reference sequence). The CDR3 extends over 15 amino acids. Trimming removed 6 bases from V and 3 bases from J, with 18 bases in between. CDR3 in amino acids: CASRPTPGLLYEQYF. CDR3 nucleotide sequence: TGCGCCAGCAGGCCCACCCCCGGACTCCTCTACGAGCAGTACTTC.

The rearrangement links TRBV13 to TRBJ2-5, with D perhaps TRBD1 (6 bases). Deletions cut 7 bases from V and 2 bases from J, with 32 bases between. Germline CDR1 PRHDT, CDR2 FYEKMQ (reference sequence). The CDR3 has 20 residues. The CDR3 DNA reads as TGTGCCAGCACCCCCGCCTCATGGAACGGACAGAGGAAGGAGCAAGAGACCCAGTACTTC. Protein: CASTPASWNGQRKEQETQYF.

This clone was detected a few times. The V call is TRBV27, the J call TRBJ1-4; D is unclear. This CDR3 spans 16 amino acids. From germline, CDR1 is MNHEY and CDR2 SMNVEV (reference sequence). V lost 5 bases to trimming and J lost 3 bases, with 16 bases between them. The CDR3 protein is CASSRSAPTANEKLFF. The CDR3 DNA reads TGTGCCAGCAGTAGGTCAGCCCCGACTGCTAATGAAAAACTGTTTTTT.

The gene calls are TRBV28 and TRBJ1-2; no firm D call. CDR1 is MDHEN, CDR2 SYDVKM, per germline. The germline V and J ends were trimmed by 4 bases and 6 bases, with 6 bases remaining between them. The CDR3 totals 11 residues. Written as DNA, the CDR3 is TGTGCCAGCAGTTCTTACAATGGCTACACCTTC. It codes for CASSSYNGYTF.

The V and J genes are TRBV6-1 and TRBJ1-5; D is unresolved. Germline V lookup: CDR1 MNHNS, CDR2 SASEGT. Trimming took 4 bases from V and 5 from J, leaving 18 bases between them. The CDR3 is 16 amino acids. The chain's CDR3 is CASSAAGRNRYQPQHF. CDR3 coding DNA: TGTGCCAGCAGTGCCGCCGGGAGAAATAGGTATCAGCCCCAGCATTTT.

The chain recombines TRBV6-5 with TRBJ2-7, with 8 bases matching TRBD1. J gave up 2 bases and V 7 bases, and 10 bases lay outside the gene matches. The germline V gene has CDR1 MNHEY and CDR2 SVGAGI. The CDR3 covers 15 residues. The CDR3 DNA sequence: TGTGCCAGCAAGGAAGGGGACAGGACCCCCTACGAGCAGTACTTC. Translated, it gives CASKEGDRTPYEQYF.

This clone has just a few counts. The V gene is TRBV5-1, the J gene TRBJ2-7; D remains ambiguous. The germline V gene has CDR1 SGHRS and CDR2 YFSETQ. CDR3 length: 13 amino acids. With 2 bases removed from V and 0 bases from J, the gap between germline ends came to 6 bases. The chain's CDR3 is CASSLRSSYEQYF. CDR3 bases: TGCGCCAGCAGCTTAAGGAGCTCCTACGAGCAGTACTTC.

This chain links TRBV5-4 with TRBJ2-7, with TRBD2 identical over 10 bases. Germline values: CDR1 SGHNT, CDR2 YYREEE (reference sequence). Germline trimming cut 1 base from V and 5 bases from J; bases unmatched to any gene: 12. The CDR3 runs to 17 residues. The CDR3 loop is CASSLYFLAGESHEQYF. CDR3 coding DNA: TGTGCCAGCAGCTTGTACTTTCTAGCGGGAGAATCCCACGAGCAGTACTTC.

The J gene is TRBJ2-7, the V gene TRBV27; D not resolved. This CDR3 is built from 10 residues. Per the germline V gene, CDR1 is MNHEY and CDR2 is SMNVEV (reference sequence). The V end was cut by 5 bases, the J end by 4 bases, with 3 bases between. The CDR3 reads CASSPYEQYF. For the CDR3, the DNA is TGTGCCAGCAGTCCGTACGAGCAGTACTTC.

In this sample, this clone turned up once. The chain recombines TRBV7-8 with TRBJ2-5; TRBD2 matches at 16 bases. V gave up 4 bases and J gave up 5 bases; unmatched junction bases: 7. CDR3 length: 17 amino acids. Germline CDR1 reads SGHVS; CDR2 reads FQNEAQ. The CDR3 spells CASSSGLAGGRVETQYF. CDR3 coding DNA: TGTGCCAGCAGCTCGGGACTAGCGGGAGGGCGAGTCGAGACCCAGTACTTC.

The chain combines TRBV7-3 with TRBJ2-5, with 8 bases fitting TRBD1. This CDR3 is 14 amino acids long. Losses at the gene ends were 3 bases for V and 5 bases for J; bases not matched to a gene: 5. Germline V gives CDR1 SGHTA, CDR2 FQGTGA. CDR3 nucleotides: TGTGCCAGCAGCTTGACAGGGGTTGGCGAGACCCAGTACTTC. Protein sequence: CASSLTGVGETQYF.

V gene TRBV6-5 combines with J gene TRBJ2-2; the D gene is possibly TRBD1 (5 bases). Between the trimmed V and J ends, which lost 5 bases and 2 bases, there was a span of 9 bases. The germline V gene has CDR1 MNHEY and CDR2 SVGAGI. There are 14 residues in the CDR3. CDR3 nucleotides: TGTGCCAGCAGTGGGGCGGTTAACACCGGGGAGCTGTTTTTT. Its protein product is CASSGAVNTGELFF.

The gene calls are TRBV18 and TRBJ1-1, with a possible D match to TRBD1 (5 bases). The V and J ends lost 6 bases and 3 bases respectively, with 11 bases between them. The CDR3 extends over 13 amino acids. CDR1 KGHSH and CDR2 LQKENI come from the germline V gene. CDR3 sequence: CASSSRDDTEAFF. The CDR3 coding sequence is TGTGCCAGCTCCTCCAGGGATGACACTGAAGCTTTCTTT.

The CDR3 nucleotides are TGTGCCAGCACTACACGCGGTGAGCAGTTCTTC. Its protein product is CASTTRGEQFF. The chain joins TRBV2 to TRBJ2-1; D remains ambiguous. Between the trimmed V and J ends, which lost 7 bases and 9 bases, there was a span of 10 bases. The CDR3 consists of 11 residues. CDR1 SNHLY and CDR2 FYNNEI come from the germline V gene. Supplemented by reference TRBV2 and TRBJ2-1, the full variable domain reads EPEVTQTPSHQVTQMGQEVILRCVPISNHLYFYWYRQILGQKVEFLVSFYNNEISEKSEIFDDQFSVERPDGSNFTLKIRSTKLEDSAMYFCASTTRGEQFFGPGTRLTVL.

This clone has only one observation. The chain carries TRBV5-1 and TRBJ2-3, with D possibly matching TRBD2 (6 bases). CDR1 is SGHRS, CDR2 YFSETQ, per germline. Trimming cost V 3 bases and J 2 bases, with 16 bases left between them. This CDR3 is built from 16 residues. The CDR3 sequence: CASSSGGRTITDTQYF. As DNA, the CDR3 is TGCGCCAGCAGCTCAGGAGGGAGGACGATCACAGATACGCAGTATTTT.

This chain joins TRBV19 and TRBJ1-6, with D unresolved. V shed 4 bases and J shed 0 bases, with 16 bases lying between them. The CDR3 is 18 residues long. Germline V gives CDR1 LNHDA, CDR2 SQIVND (reference sequence). As DNA, the CDR3 is TGTGCCAGTAGTAGACACAGAAATCCGAGCTCCTATAATTCACCCCTCCACTTT. It translates to CASSRHRNPSSYNSPLHF. The whole variable domain, remainder taken from reference TRBV19 and TRBJ1-6, is DGGITQSPKYLFRKEGQNVTLSCEQNLNHDAMYWYRQDPGQGLRLIYYSQIVNDFQKGDIAEGYSVSREKKESFPLTVTSAQKNPTAFYLCASSRHRNPSSYNSPLHFGNGTRLTVT.

This rearrangement joins TRBV4-2 to TRBJ2-3, with D uncertain. V was clipped by 2 bases and J by 0 bases, with 12 bases between them. Germline V gene sequence: CDR1 LGHNA, CDR2 YNFKEQ. The CDR3 is 16 amino acids. DNA for the CDR3: TGTGCCAGCAGCCAACTATCCGACTTCAGCACAGATACGCAGTATTTT. Translating it yields CASSQLSDFSTDTQYF.

The chain has TRBV5-6 and TRBJ2-5; 10 bases are a match to TRBD2. The CDR3 covers 17 residues. V shed 0 bases and J 5 bases; nucleotides not matched to a gene: 10. The germline V gene encodes CDR1 SGHDT and CDR2 YYEEEE. The CDR3 here is CASSLAQERGGLETQYF. The CDR3 DNA follows: TGTGCCAGCAGCTTGGCCCAGGAGCGGGGGGGCCTTGAGACCCAGTACTTC.

The chain uses TRBV27 and TRBJ1-5; the D is unclear. This CDR3 is built from 13 residues. CDR1 and CDR2 (germline): MNHEY, SMNVEV (reference sequence). The ends were cut back, 0 bases at V and 5 bases at J, with 5 bases in the middle. The DNA for the CDR3 is TGTGCCAGCAGTTTATCCCGTGATCAGCCCCAGCATTTT. This encodes CASSLSRDQPQHF.

The CDR3 DNA sequence: TGTGCCAGCAGCTTGTACGAAACTGGAGACACTGAAGCTTTCTTT. Translation gives CASSLYETGDTEAFF. The chain carries TRBV5-6 and TRBJ1-1; no firm D call. The CDR3 is 15 residues long. Germline-derived CDR1 and CDR2 are SGHDT and YYEEEE. V shed 1 base and J shed 3 bases, with 13 bases lying between them.

This clone occurred once. The V and J genes are TRBV5-1 and TRBJ2-3; a possible D gene is TRBD2 (6 bases). Trimming stripped 0 bases from V and 3 bases from J, with 14 bases between. CDR1 is SGHRS and CDR2 is YFSETQ in the germline V gene. The CDR3 is 16 amino acids. The CDR3 loop is CASSLGVAEITDTQYF. The CDR3 nucleotides are TGCGCCAGCAGCTTGGGGGTAGCGGAAATTACAGATACGCAGTATTTT.

The genes are TRBV11-3 and TRBJ2-1; D perhaps matches TRBD2 (5 bases). Trimming left V 1 base short and J 1 base short, with 11 bases between. CDR3 size: 16 residues. Germline loops: CDR1 SGHNT, CDR2 YENEEA. CDR3: CASSLGGSVSYNEQFF. The CDR3 DNA follows: TGTGCCAGCAGCTTAGGGGGTAGCGTGTCCTACAATGAGCAGTTCTTC.

This clone turned up a few times. The V call is TRBV11-2, the J call TRBJ2-2; 8 positions match TRBD1. CDR1 and CDR2 (germline): SGHAT, FQNNGV. CDR3 length: 15 amino acids. V trimming: 4 bases; J trimming: 7 bases; junction bases outside the gene matches: 8. The CDR3 DNA reads as TGTGCCAGCAGCTCGAAGACAGGGGACGGCGGGGAGCTGTTTTTT. Protein: CASSSKTGDGGELFF. The full variable domain, in which reference TRBV11-2 and TRBJ2-2 provide the parts outside the CDR3, is EAGVAQSPRYKIIEKRQSVAFWCNPISGHATLYWYQQILGQGPKLLIQFQNNGVVDDSQLPKDRFSAERLKGVDSTLKIQPAKLEDSAVYLCASSSKTGDGGELFFGEGSRLTVL.

This rearrangement joins TRBV5-1 to TRBJ2-6, with TRBD1 matching 11 bases. The CDR3 is 17 amino acids. Trimming at V came to 7 bases and at J to 0 bases, leaving 6 bases not matched to a gene. CDR1 and CDR2 (germline): SGHRS, YFSETQ. The CDR3 loop is CASGRTGGPSGANVLTF. CDR3 sequence (DNA): TGCGCCAGCGGGAGGACAGGGGGCCCCTCTGGGGCCAACGTCCTGACTTTC.